These 28 T cell receptor beta chains originate from one sample sequenced in a study of blood T cell repertoires in COVID-19. This table comes from immunoSEQ multiplex PCR, and its TCRdb copy is limited to in-frame clones, with some not included. The data show 250,000 or so clones, with 87% seen just once and 11% held by the top ten. Sequences were obtained from PBMCs or T cells enriched from blood (not recorded which). These receptors originate from a man aged 30-40 years who had recovered from COVID-19.

The chain combines TRBV5-1 with TRBJ2-1; maybe TRBD1 (6 bases). Per germline, CDR1 SGHRS and CDR2 YFSETQ. Trimming cost V 0 bases and J 9 bases, with 13 bases left between them. The CDR3 consists of 14 residues. CDR3 nucleotides: TGCGCCAGCAGCTTGGGGTCAGGGGTAGGTGAGCAGTTCTTC. Encoded protein: CASSLGSGVGEQFF.

This clone was observed a handful of times. V gene TRBV25-1 combines with J gene TRBJ2-7, with 9 positions matching TRBD1. The V gene end was trimmed by 5 bases and the J gene end by 1 base; junction bases not matched to a gene: 12. The CDR3 runs to 17 residues. Germline loops: CDR1 MGHDK, CDR2 SYGVNS. In DNA, the CDR3 is TGTGCCAGCAGTAGGGAGGGACAGGGAGTTTTTTCCTACGAGCAGTACTTC. Translated, it gives CASSREGQGVFSYEQYF.

The chain employs TRBV15 and TRBJ1-5; no clear D gene. Germline V gene data show CDR1 as LNHNV and CDR2 as YYDKDF (reference sequence). The CDR3 length is 17 residues. The V and J ends lost 0 bases and 4 bases respectively, with 16 bases between them. The CDR3 nucleotides are TGTGCCACCAGCAGAGATCAACCTGGACTCCGAAATCAGCCCCAGCATTTT. Protein product: CATSRDQPGLRNQPQHF.

The chain combines TRBV29-1 with TRBJ1-2; 7 bases map to TRBD1. Germline V lookup: CDR1 SQVTM, CDR2 ANQGSEA. Unmatched junction bases numbered 4, after V lost 6 bases and J lost 3 bases. The CDR3 consists of 12 residues. The CDR3 spells CSVRQGDYGYTF. CDR3 nucleotides: TGCAGCGTCCGACAGGGAGACTATGGCTACACCTTC.

V usage is TRBV10-3 and J usage is TRBJ1-5; D is unresolved. V lost 2 bases and J 9 bases, leaving 17 bases between the germline ends. In germline, CDR1 is ENHRY, CDR2 SYGVKD. CDR3 length: 15 amino acids. CDR3 coding DNA: TGTGCCATCAGTGAGAGGAGGCACCCCCGGGGGCCCCAGCATTTT. Its protein product is CAISERRHPRGPQHF.

The gene calls are TRBV24-1 and TRBJ2-5; 7 bases fit TRBD2. The CDR3 spans 15 residues. CDR1 KGHDR and CDR2 SFDVKD come from the germline V gene. Trimming removed 2 bases from V and 3 bases from J; junction bases left unmatched: 5. CDR3 in amino acids: CATSDSRLAEETQYF. CDR3 in DNA: TGTGCCACCAGTGATTCGCGGCTAGCGGAAGAGACCCAGTACTTC.

The rearrangement joins TRBV19 to TRBJ1-2, with TRBD1 identical over 7 bases. This CDR3 has 14 residues. Germline loops: CDR1 LNHDA, CDR2 SQIVND (reference sequence). V lost 8 bases, J lost 7 bases, and 13 bases stayed unmatched. The CDR3 loop is CASAPAGGRLGYTF. CDR3 DNA: TGTGCCAGTGCGCCGGCAGGGGGTAGGCTTGGCTACACCTTC.

The genes are TRBV30 and TRBJ1-3; D gene unclear. Germline V gene data show CDR1 as GTSNPN and CDR2 as SVGIG (reference sequence). Deletions cut 0 bases from V and 6 bases from J, with 6 bases between. CDR3 length equals 12 residues. This CDR3 reads CAWSVPENTIYF. The CDR3 DNA sequence: TGTGCCTGGAGTGTACCAGAAAACACCATATATTTT.

The chain couples TRBV5-6 to TRBJ2-5; 9 nucleotides agree with TRBD2. CDR1 is SGHDT and CDR2 is YYEEEE in the germline V gene. J lost 6 bases, V lost 4 bases, and 10 bases had no gene match. The CDR3 runs 15 residues. Here the CDR3 reads CASSDTGLAPKTQYF. As DNA, the CDR3 is TGTGCCAGCAGCGACACGGGACTAGCTCCCAAGACCCAGTACTTC. Filled out from reference TRBV5-6 and TRBJ2-5, the complete variable domain reads DAGVTQSPTHLIKTRGQQVTLRCSPKSGHDTVSWYQQALGQGPQFIFQYYEEEERQRGNFPDRFSGHQFPNYSSELNVNALLLGDSALYLCASSDTGLAPKTQYFGPGTRLLVL.

There are a few counts of this clone. The rearrangement uses TRBV30 and TRBJ2-7; TRBD1 might be the D (6 bases). Between the trimmed V and J ends, which lost 3 bases and 3 bases, there was a span of 12 bases. This CDR3 spans 13 amino acids. Germline V gene data show CDR1 as GTSNPN and CDR2 as SVGIG (reference sequence). CDR3 nucleotides: TGTGCCTGGAGCCAGACAGGAGTCTACGAGCAGTACTTC. Its protein product is CAWSQTGVYEQYF. The whole variable domain, filled in from reference TRBV30 and TRBJ2-7, reads SQTIHQWPATLVQPVGSPLSLECTVEGTSNPNLYWYRQAAGRGLQLLFYSVGIGQISSEVPQNLSASRPQDRQFILSSKKLLLSDSGFYLCAWSQTGVYEQYFGPGTRLTVT.

The V call is TRBV5-8, the J call TRBJ1-6; tentative D call: TRBD1 (5 bases). Germline CDR1 reads SGHTS; CDR2 reads YDEGEE. The length of the CDR3 is 15 residues. Deletions cut 1 base from V and 9 bases from J, with 14 bases between. This CDR3 is CASSLSMGLGSPLHF. The CDR3 DNA reads as TGTGCCAGCAGCTTGTCCATGGGACTTGGTTCACCCCTCCACTTT.

The chain joins TRBV12-3 or TRBV12-4 to TRBJ1-2; 7 nucleotides match TRBD1. V shed 6 bases, J shed 6 bases, and the junction held 7 bases outside the gene matches. CDR3 size: 13 residues. CDR3 coding DNA: TGTGCCAGCAGGGACCTTACAGGGGATGGCTACACCTTC. This gives the protein CASRDLTGDGYTF.

The rearrangement uses TRBV11-1 and TRBJ2-1, with D perhaps TRBD1 (6 bases). Germline V gene data show CDR1 as SGHAT and CDR2 as FQDESV (reference sequence). CDR3 length: 16 amino acids. The V end was cut by 5 bases, the J end by 7 bases, with 21 bases between. The CDR3 sequence: CASSPKGHKFLNEQFF. The CDR3 DNA sequence: TGTGCCAGCAGCCCTAAGGGACATAAGTTCTTGAATGAGCAGTTCTTC.

V and J are TRBV14 and TRBJ1-2; D is ambiguous. The germline V gene has CDR1 SGHDN and CDR2 FVKESK. V shed 1 base and J shed 2 bases, with 11 bases lying between them. This CDR3 is 15 amino acids long. DNA for the CDR3: TGTGCCAGCAGCCAAGTCCCAGGTTGGAACTATGGCTACACCTTC. Its protein product is CASSQVPGWNYGYTF.

This clone was picked up a small number of times. The CDR3 DNA follows: TGTGCCAGTGCCCCACGGGGAGACACTGAAGCTTTCTTT. Its protein product is CASAPRGDTEAFF. J is TRBJ1-1 and V is TRBV11-3; D is unresolved. CDR3 length: 13 amino acids. Germline V CDR1 and CDR2: SGHNT, YENEEA. Trimming took off 9 bases at V and 3 bases at J, with 14 bases between the two ends. The entire variable domain, with the rest obtained from reference TRBV11-3 and TRBJ1-1, is as follows: EAGVVQSPRYKIIEKKQPVAFWCNPISGHNTLYWYLQNLGQGPELLIRYENEEAVDDSQLPKDRFSAERLKGVDSTLKIQPAELGDSAVYLCASAPRGDTEAFFGQGTRLTVV.

The V gene is TRBV19, the J gene TRBJ1-2; D is unclear. This CDR3 spans 15 amino acids. The V end was cut by 6 bases, the J end by 2 bases, with 16 bases between. Per the germline V gene, CDR1 is LNHDA and CDR2 is SQIVND (reference sequence). The CDR3: CASSQSETRNYGYTF. DNA for the CDR3: TGTGCCAGTAGCCAATCTGAGACAAGAAACTATGGCTACACCTTC.

The rearrangement joins TRBV7-2 to TRBJ1-1, with D perhaps matching TRBD1 (5 bases). CDR3 size: 16 residues. V lost 5 bases, J lost 0 bases, and 16 bases lay in between. CDR1 is SGHTA and CDR2 is FQGNSA in the germline V gene. CDR3 in DNA: TGTGCCAGCAGCCGCCGAAGCCGACAGATGAACACTGAAGCTTTCTTT. It translates to CASSRRSRQMNTEAFF.

This clone was seen just once. The V call is TRBV18, the J call TRBJ2-4; 7 nucleotides agree with TRBD1. The J segment lost 4 bases and the V segment lost 4 bases, leaving 13 bases of the junction unmatched. Germline values: CDR1 KGHSH, CDR2 LQKENI. The CDR3 runs to 17 residues. CDR3: CASSRNRGPDPKNIQYF. The CDR3 bases are TGTGCCAGCTCACGGAACAGGGGTCCGGACCCTAAAAACATTCAGTACTTC.

V is TRBV29-1 and J is TRBJ1-5; D is perhaps TRBD1 (6 bases). The ends were cut back, 6 bases at V and 8 bases at J, with 14 bases in the middle. The CDR3 has 12 amino acids. Germline V gives CDR1 SQVTM, CDR2 ANQGSEA. CDR3 loop: CSVRRGNEPQHF. CDR3 sequence (DNA): TGCAGCGTCCGCAGGGGTAATGAGCCCCAGCATTTT.

This sequence joins TRBV4-2 and TRBJ2-7; D is perhaps TRBD2 (7 bases). Germline V gene lookup returns CDR1 LGHNA and CDR2 YNFKEQ. This CDR3 is 16 amino acids long. The ends were cut back, 4 bases at V and 3 bases at J, with 19 bases in the middle. CDR3 residues: CASSPRGGREYYEQYF. CDR3 coding DNA: TGTGCCAGCAGCCCCCGTGGGGGGCGGGAGTACTACGAGCAGTACTTC.

The genes are TRBV20-1 and TRBJ2-7; the match to TRBD2 covers 8 bases. The J segment lost 3 bases and the V segment lost 3 bases, leaving 7 bases of the junction unmatched. The CDR3 is 14 amino acids. Germline V lookup: CDR1 DFQATT, CDR2 SNEGSKA (reference sequence). The DNA of the CDR3 is TGCAGTGCTAGTTGGGGACTAGGGGGCTACGAGCAGTACTTC. It encodes CSASWGLGGYEQYF.

V and J are TRBV18 and TRBJ2-3; unclear D gene. The germline gives CDR1 KGHSH, CDR2 LQKENI. This CDR3 is 16 amino acids long. V gave up 3 bases and J gave up 3 bases, with 16 bases separating them. As DNA, the CDR3 is TGTGCCAGCTCACCCCTACCGGCCCAGGATACAGATACGCAGTATTTT. This encodes CASSPLPAQDTDTQYF.

This sequence joins TRBV5-4 and TRBJ2-7; 8 bases are shared with TRBD2. Trimming removed 5 bases from V and 6 bases from J; junction bases left unmatched: 10. The CDR3 totals 14 residues. Germline values: CDR1 SGHNT, CDR2 YYREEE (reference sequence). The CDR3 protein is CASRSWREDGEQYF. The CDR3 DNA reads as TGTGCCAGCAGGTCGTGGCGGGAGGACGGCGAGCAGTACTTC.

The chain couples TRBV5-1 to TRBJ2-1, with 7 bases fitting TRBD2. The junction had 8 bases not matched to a gene; V was cut back by 5 bases and J by 6 bases. Looked up from germline, CDR1 is SGHRS and CDR2 is YFSETQ. This CDR3 comprises 14 residues. The DNA for the CDR3 is TGCGCCAGCAGTCCGAACACGGGGGGCAATGAGCAGTTCTTC. Its protein product is CASSPNTGGNEQFF.

The chain has TRBV7-9 and TRBJ2-7; 7 bases match TRBD1. Losses at the gene ends were 4 bases for V and 2 bases for J; bases not matched to a gene: 5. Germline V gene lookup returns CDR1 SEHNR and CDR2 FQNEAQ (reference sequence). The CDR3 extends over 14 amino acids. The CDR3 bases are TGTGCCAGCAGCTCAACAGGGGTAGCCTACGAGCAGTACTTC. It yields the protein CASSSTGVAYEQYF.

The chain is built from TRBV12-5 and TRBJ2-7, with 11 bases aligning to TRBD1. Germline V CDR1 and CDR2: LGHNT, FRNRAP. V lost 5 bases, J lost 6 bases, and 6 bases stayed unmatched. CDR3 size: 14 residues. The DNA of the CDR3 is TGTGCTAGTGGTACCGGGACAGGGGGAACCGAGCAGTACTTC. The encoded protein is CASGTGTGGTEQYF. Full variable domain (outside the CDR3, taken from reference TRBV12-5 and TRBJ2-7): DARVTQTPRHKVTEMGQEVTMRCQPILGHNTVFWYRQTMMQGLELLAYFRNRAPLDDSGMPKDRFSAEMPDATLATLKIQPSEPRDSAVYFCASGTGTGGTEQYFGPGTRLTVT.

A single count supports this clone. The chain employs TRBV7-2 and TRBJ2-2; D may be TRBD1 (6 bases). The germline V gene encodes CDR1 SGHTA and CDR2 FQGNSA. Trimming removed 1 base from V and 4 bases from J, with 10 bases in between. This CDR3 is 15 amino acids long. CDR3 in amino acids: CASSLVTGGTGELFF. In DNA form, the CDR3 reads TGTGCCAGCAGCTTAGTGACAGGAGGCACCGGGGAGCTGTTTTTT.

The chain employs TRBV7-2 and TRBJ1-1; 8 bases match TRBD1. Trimming removed 8 bases from V and 0 bases from J; junction bases left unmatched: 8. Germline assignment: CDR1 SGHTA and CDR2 FQGNSA. The CDR3 spans 15 residues. In DNA, the CDR3 is TGTGCCAGCCATTCAGGGGGCGTTTTGAACACTGAAGCTTTCTTT. This sequence encodes CASHSGGVLNTEAFF. The full variable domain, in which reference TRBV7-2 and TRBJ1-1 provide the parts outside the CDR3, is GAGVSQSPSNKVTEKGKDVELRCDPISGHTALYWYRQSLGQGLEFLIYFQGNSAPDKSGLPSDRFSAERTGGSVSTLTIQRTQQEDSAVYLCASHSGGVLNTEAFFGQGTRLTVV.